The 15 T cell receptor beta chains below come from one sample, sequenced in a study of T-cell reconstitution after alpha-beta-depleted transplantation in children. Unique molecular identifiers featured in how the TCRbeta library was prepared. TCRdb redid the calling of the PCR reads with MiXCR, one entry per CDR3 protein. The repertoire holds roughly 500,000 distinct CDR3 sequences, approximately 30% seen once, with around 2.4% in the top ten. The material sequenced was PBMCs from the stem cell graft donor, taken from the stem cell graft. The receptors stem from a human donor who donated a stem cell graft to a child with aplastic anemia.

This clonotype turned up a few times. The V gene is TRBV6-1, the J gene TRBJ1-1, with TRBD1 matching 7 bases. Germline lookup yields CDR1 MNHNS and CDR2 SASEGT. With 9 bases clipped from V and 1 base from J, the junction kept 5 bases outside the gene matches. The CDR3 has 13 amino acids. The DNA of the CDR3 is TGTGCCAGTCAGGGGGAGGCGAACACTGAAGCTTTCTTT. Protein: CASQGEANTEAFF.

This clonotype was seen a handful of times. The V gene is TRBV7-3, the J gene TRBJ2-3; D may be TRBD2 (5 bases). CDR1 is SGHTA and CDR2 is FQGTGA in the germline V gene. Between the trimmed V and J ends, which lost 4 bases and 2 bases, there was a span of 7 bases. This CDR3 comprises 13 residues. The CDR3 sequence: CASSSGITDTQYF. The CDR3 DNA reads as TGTGCCAGCAGCTCGGGGATCACAGATACGCAGTATTTT.

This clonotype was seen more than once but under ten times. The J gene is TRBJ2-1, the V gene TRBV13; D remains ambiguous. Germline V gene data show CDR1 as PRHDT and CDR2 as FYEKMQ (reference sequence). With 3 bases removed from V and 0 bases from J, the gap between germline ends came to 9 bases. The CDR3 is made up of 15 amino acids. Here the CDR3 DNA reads TGTGCCAGCAGCTTGCGGACCAGCTCCTACAATGAGCAGTTCTTC. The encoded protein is CASSLRTSSYNEQFF.

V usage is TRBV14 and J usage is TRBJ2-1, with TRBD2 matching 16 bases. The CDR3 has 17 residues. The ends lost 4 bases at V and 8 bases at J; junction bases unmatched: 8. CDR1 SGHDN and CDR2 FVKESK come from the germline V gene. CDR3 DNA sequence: TGTGCCAGCAGCCCGGGACTAGCGGGAGGGCCCGTCCATGAGCAGTTCTTC. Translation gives CASSPGLAGGPVHEQFF.

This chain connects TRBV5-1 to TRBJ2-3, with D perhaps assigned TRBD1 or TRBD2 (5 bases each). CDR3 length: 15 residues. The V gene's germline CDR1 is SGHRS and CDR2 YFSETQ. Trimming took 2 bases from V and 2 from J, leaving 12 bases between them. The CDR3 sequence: CASSFGTTNTDTQYF. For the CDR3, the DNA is TGCGCCAGCAGCTTTGGGACCACCAACACAGATACGCAGTATTTT. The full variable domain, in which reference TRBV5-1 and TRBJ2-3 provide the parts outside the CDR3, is KAGVTQTPRYLIKTRGQQVTLSCSPISGHRSVSWYQQTPGQGLQFLFEYFSETQRNKGNFPGRFSGRQFSNSRSEMNVSTLELGDSALYLCASSFGTTNTDTQYFGPGTRLTVL.

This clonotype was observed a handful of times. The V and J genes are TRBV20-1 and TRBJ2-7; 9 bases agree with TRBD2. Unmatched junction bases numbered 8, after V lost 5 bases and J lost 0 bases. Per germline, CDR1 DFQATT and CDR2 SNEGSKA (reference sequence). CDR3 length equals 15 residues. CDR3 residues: CSALNRREGSYEQYF. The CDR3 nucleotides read TGCAGTGCTTTAAACCGGCGGGAGGGCTCCTACGAGCAGTACTTC.

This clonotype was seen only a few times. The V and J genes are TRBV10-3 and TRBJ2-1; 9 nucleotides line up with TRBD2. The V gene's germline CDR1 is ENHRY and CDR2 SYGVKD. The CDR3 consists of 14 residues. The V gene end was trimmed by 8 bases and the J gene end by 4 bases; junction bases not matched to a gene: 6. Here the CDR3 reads CAISRTSEYNEQFF. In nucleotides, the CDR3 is TGTGCCATCTCCCGGACTAGCGAGTACAATGAGCAGTTCTTC.

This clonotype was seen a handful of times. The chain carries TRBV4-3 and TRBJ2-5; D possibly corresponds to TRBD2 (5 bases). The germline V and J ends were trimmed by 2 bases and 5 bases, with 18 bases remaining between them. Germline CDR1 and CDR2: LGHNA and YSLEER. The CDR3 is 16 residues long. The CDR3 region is CASSQHSGRDYETQYF. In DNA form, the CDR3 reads TGCGCCAGCAGCCAACATTCTGGTCGCGACTATGAGACCCAGTACTTC.

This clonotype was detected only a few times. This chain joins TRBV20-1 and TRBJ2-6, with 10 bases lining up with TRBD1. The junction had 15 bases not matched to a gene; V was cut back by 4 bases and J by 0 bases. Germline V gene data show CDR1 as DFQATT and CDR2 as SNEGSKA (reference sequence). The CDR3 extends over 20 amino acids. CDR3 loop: CSATNRDRGSPSSGANVLTF. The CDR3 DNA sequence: TGCAGTGCTACAAACCGGGACAGGGGTAGCCCATCCTCTGGGGCCAACGTCCTGACTTTC.

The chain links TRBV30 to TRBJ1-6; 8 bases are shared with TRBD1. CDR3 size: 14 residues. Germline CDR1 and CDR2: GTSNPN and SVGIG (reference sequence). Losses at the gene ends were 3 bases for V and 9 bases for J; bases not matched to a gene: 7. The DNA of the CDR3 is TGTGCCTGGAGAGAGGGACAGGCCGGTTCACCCCTCCACTTT. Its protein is CAWREGQAGSPLHF.

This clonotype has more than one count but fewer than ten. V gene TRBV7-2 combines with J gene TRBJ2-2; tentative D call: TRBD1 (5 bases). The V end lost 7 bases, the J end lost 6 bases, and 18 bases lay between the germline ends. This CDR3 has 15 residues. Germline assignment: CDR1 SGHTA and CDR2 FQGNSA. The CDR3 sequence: CASTPDSGIAGELFF. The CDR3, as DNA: TGTGCCAGCACCCCTGACTCAGGGATTGCCGGGGAGCTGTTTTTT.

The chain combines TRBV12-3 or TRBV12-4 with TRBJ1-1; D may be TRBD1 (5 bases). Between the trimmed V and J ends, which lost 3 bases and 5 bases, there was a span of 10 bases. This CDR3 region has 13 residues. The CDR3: CASSLAWGTEAFF. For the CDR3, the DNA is TGTGCCAGCAGTTTGGCCTGGGGGACTGAAGCTTTCTTT.

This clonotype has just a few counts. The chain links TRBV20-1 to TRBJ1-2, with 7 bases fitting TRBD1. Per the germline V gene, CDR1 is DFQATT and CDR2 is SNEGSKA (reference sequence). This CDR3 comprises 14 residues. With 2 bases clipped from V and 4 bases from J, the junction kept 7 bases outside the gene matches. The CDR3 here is CSARLPGQPYGYTF. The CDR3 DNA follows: TGCAGTGCTAGACTTCCGGGACAGCCCTATGGCTACACCTTC.

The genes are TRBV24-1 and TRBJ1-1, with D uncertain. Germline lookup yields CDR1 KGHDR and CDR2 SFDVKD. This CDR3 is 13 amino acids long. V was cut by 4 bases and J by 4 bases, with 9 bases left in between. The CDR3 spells CATSDPNLTEAFF. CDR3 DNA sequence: TGTGCCACCAGTGACCCAAACCTCACTGAAGCTTTCTTT.

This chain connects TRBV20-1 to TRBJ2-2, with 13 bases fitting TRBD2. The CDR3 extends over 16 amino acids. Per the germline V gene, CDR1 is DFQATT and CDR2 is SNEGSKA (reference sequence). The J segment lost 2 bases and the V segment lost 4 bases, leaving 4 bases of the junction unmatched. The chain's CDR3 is CSAKGLAGVNTGELFF. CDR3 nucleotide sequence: TGCAGTGCTAAAGGACTAGCGGGAGTCAACACCGGGGAGCTGTTTTTT.